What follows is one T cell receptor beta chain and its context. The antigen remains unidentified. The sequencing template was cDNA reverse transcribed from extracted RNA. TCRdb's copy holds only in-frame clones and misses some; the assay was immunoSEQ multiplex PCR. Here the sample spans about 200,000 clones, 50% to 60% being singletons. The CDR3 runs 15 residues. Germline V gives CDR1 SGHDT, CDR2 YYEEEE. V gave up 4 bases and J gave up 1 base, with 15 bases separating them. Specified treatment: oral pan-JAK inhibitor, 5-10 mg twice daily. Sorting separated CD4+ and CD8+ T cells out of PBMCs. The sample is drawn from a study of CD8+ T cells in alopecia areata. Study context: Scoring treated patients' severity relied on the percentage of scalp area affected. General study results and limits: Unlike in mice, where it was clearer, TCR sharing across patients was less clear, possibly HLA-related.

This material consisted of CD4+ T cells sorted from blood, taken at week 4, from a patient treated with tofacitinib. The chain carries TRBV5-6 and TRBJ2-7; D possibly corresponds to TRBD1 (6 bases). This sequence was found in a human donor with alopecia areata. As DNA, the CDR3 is TGTGCCAGCAGCCCCACCTCCACAGGGTCCTACGAGCAGTACTTC. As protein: CASSPTSTGSYEQYF.